This passage covers 10 T cell receptor beta chains from one sample sequenced in a study of blood T cell repertoires in COVID-19. Using immunoSEQ multiplex PCR, the repertoire was profiled, and TCRdb retains in-frame clones only, with some absent. This table holds some 120,000 clones, 77% found once. Input material: peripheral blood. The receptors come from a human donor in a cohort sampled during active COVID-19.

The chain is built from TRBV9 and TRBJ1-2, with D maybe TRBD1 (6 bases). Deletions cut 2 bases from V and 4 bases from J, with 12 bases between. This CDR3 is 14 amino acids long. From germline, CDR1 is SGDLS and CDR2 YYNGEE. The CDR3 sequence is CASSVLGHPYGYTF. As DNA, the CDR3 is TGTGCCAGCAGCGTTCTGGGACATCCCTATGGCTACACCTTC.

V is TRBV28 and J is TRBJ2-4; D gene ambiguous. Trimming took off 3 bases at V and 1 base at J, with 13 bases between the two ends. Germline V gene data show CDR1 as MDHEN and CDR2 as SYDVKM. This CDR3 has 16 residues. The CDR3 spells CASSFMALGAKNIQYF. DNA of the CDR3: TGTGCCAGCAGTTTTATGGCCCTCGGGGCCAAAAACATTCAGTACTTC.

About this clone: At the DNA level, this CDR3 is encoded by other sequences in the same sample as well. V gene TRBV4-1 combines with J gene TRBJ2-7; possibly TRBD1 for D (6 bases). The CDR3 length is 14 residues. Germline V gene lookup returns CDR1 MGHRA and CDR2 YSYEKL. Trimming cost V 0 bases and J 4 bases, with 10 bases left between them. The DNA of the CDR3 is TGCGCCAGCAGCCAAGAGAGGACAGTGTACGAGCAGTACTTC. Protein: CASSQERTVYEQYF.

This clone was picked up a small number of times. This chain connects TRBV11-2 to TRBJ2-7; no definite D call. Germline CDR1 reads SGHAT; CDR2 reads FQNNGV. The CDR3 is made up of 11 amino acids. The V end was cut by 8 bases, the J end by 3 bases, with 8 bases between. CDR3 DNA: TGTGCCAGCCAGAACCACTACGAGCAGTACTTC. Its translation: CASQNHYEQYF.

This clone was detected a few times. J is TRBJ2-7 and V is TRBV18; the D gene is possibly TRBD2 (6 bases). Germline CDR1 KGHSH, CDR2 LQKENI. Trimming left V 2 bases short and J 4 bases short, with 12 bases between. The CDR3 extends over 14 amino acids. The CDR3 DNA follows: TGTGCCAGCTCACCAGGGACTGACCATTACGAGCAGTACTTC. It yields the protein CASSPGTDHYEQYF.

This sequence joins TRBV5-5 and TRBJ1-2, with 9 bases fitting TRBD1. V shed 4 bases and J 8 bases; nucleotides not matched to a gene: 12. Germline lookup yields CDR1 SGHKS and CDR2 YYEKEE (reference sequence). The CDR3 spans 15 residues. The CDR3 here is CASSPGQGLQEGYTF. The CDR3 nucleotides read TGTGCCAGCAGCCCGGGACAGGGCCTTCAGGAGGGCTACACCTTC.

The rearrangement uses TRBV7-9 and TRBJ2-7; a weak D match, TRBD1 (5 bases). Germline V gives CDR1 SEHNR, CDR2 FQNEAQ (reference sequence). V shed 8 bases and J shed 2 bases, with 10 bases lying between them. The CDR3 totals 12 residues. The CDR3 sequence is CASAATAYEQYF. In nucleotides, the CDR3 is TGTGCCAGCGCGGCGACAGCCTACGAGCAGTACTTC.

The chain is built from TRBV6-5 and TRBJ1-1; TRBD1 is a possible D gene (5 bases). Germline CDR1 and CDR2: MNHEY and SVGAGI. The CDR3 is 14 residues long. V lost 6 bases and J lost 6, with 17 bases in between. This chain's CDR3 is CASRSRGTGAEAFF. In DNA, the CDR3 is TGTGCCAGCAGATCCCGGGGGACCGGGGCTGAAGCTTTCTTT.

The chain couples TRBV2 to TRBJ1-1; TRBD1 is a possible D gene (5 bases). The germline V gene encodes CDR1 SNHLY and CDR2 FYNNEI. V dropped 3 bases and J dropped 0 bases, with 8 bases sitting between them. This CDR3 comprises 14 residues. CDR3 bases: TGTGCCAGCAGTGACGGGGGAATGAACACTGAAGCTTTCTTT. The encoded protein is CASSDGGMNTEAFF.

V and J are TRBV19 and TRBJ1-5; 7 nucleotides match TRBD1. Germline CDR1 and CDR2: LNHDA and SQIVND (reference sequence). V lost 8 bases, J lost 0 bases, and 7 bases stayed unmatched. This CDR3 has 15 amino acids. CDR3 region: CASSGTAHSNQPQHF. In DNA, the CDR3 is TGTGCCAGTTCTGGGACAGCTCATAGCAATCAGCCCCAGCATTTT.